The 9 T cell receptor beta chains below all came from one sample that was sequenced in a study of T cells expressing NK-cell markers. From the 5' RACE reads, TCRdb lists one entry per CDR3 protein and no DNA. The repertoire table contains 550,000 or so distinct CDR3 sequences. The sample taken for sequencing was blood T cells: a sorted CD56 or NKG2C T cell subset, CD4+ or CD8+ T cells, or bulk PBMC T cells (not recorded which). The receptor set was obtained from a man aged 18 to 29 in good health.

The V and J genes are TRBV20-1 and TRBJ2-3; the D call from TCRdb, TRBD2, cannot be confirmed without DNA. The CDR3 has 13 amino acids. Germline CDR1 DFQATT, CDR2 SNEGSKA (reference sequence). This CDR3 reads CSARREEVDTQYF.

CDR3 amino acids: CASSSERDARRGYF. The rearrangement links TRBV11-2 to TRBJ2-7; the D call of TRBD1 rests on TCRdb alone, since no DNA is present to check it. CDR1 and CDR2 from the germline V gene are SGHAT and FQNNGV. The CDR3 length is 14 residues.

V is TRBV12-3 or TRBV12-4 and J is TRBJ1-1; absent DNA, TCRdb's TRBD1 call cannot be checked. The CDR3 runs 14 residues. The chain's CDR3 is CASSSGTENTEAFF.

V usage is TRBV7-6 and J usage is TRBJ2-2. Germline CDR1 and CDR2: SGHVS and FNYEAQ. The CDR3 runs 15 residues. The CDR3 is CASSFRGQNTGELFF.

J is TRBJ2-3 and V is TRBV10-2. The CDR3 has 15 residues. Germline values: CDR1 WSHSY, CDR2 SAAADI. CDR3 region: CASSDFRFYAGTQYF.

This chain joins TRBV27 and TRBJ2-7; TCRdb's D call of TRBD1 is untestable without DNA. Germline lookup yields CDR1 MNHEY and CDR2 SMNVEV (reference sequence). The CDR3 sequence is 15 residues long. The CDR3 loop is CASSSGQGGSYEQYF.

The rearrangement joins TRBV12-3 or TRBV12-4 to TRBJ1-4. The CDR3 sequence is 12 residues long. The CDR3 loop is CASSLAGEKLFF.

This CDR3 is CAARQGGNEQFF. This chain joins TRBV25-1 and TRBJ2-1; TCRdb proposes TRBD1, but this gene call is untestable without DNA. CDR1 MGHDK and CDR2 SYGVNS come from the germline V gene. The length of the CDR3 is 12 residues. Using reference TRBV25-1 and TRBJ2-1 for the parts outside the CDR3, the full variable domain is EADIYQTPRYLVIGTGKKITLECSQTMGHDKMYWYQQDPGMELHLIHYSYGVNSTEKGDLSSESTVSRIRTEHFPLTLESARPSHTSQYLCAARQGGNEQFFGPGTRLTVL.

The genes are TRBV4-2 and TRBJ1-2; lacking DNA, the TRBD1 call made by TCRdb goes unchecked. Germline CDR1 and CDR2: LGHNA and YNFKEQ. The CDR3 totals 15 residues. The CDR3 protein is CASSQDRGTGNGYTF.